The 23 T cell receptor beta chains given below trace back to one sample, sequenced in a study of cytomegalovirus exposure and HLA in healthy donors. Primers included in the PCR were 60 Vbeta and 13 Jbeta primers. Some clones are missing from TCRdb's copy, which holds only in-frame ones; the method was immunoSEQ multiplex PCR. In total, the table holds 70,000 or so clones. Sequencing was done on a sample of PBMCs. The receptors were sampled from a female donor in good health and CMV-seropositive.

The chain uses TRBV5-5 and TRBJ2-7; possible D gene TRBD1, 5 bases. Trimming stripped 1 base from V and 2 bases from J, with 10 bases between. The V gene's germline CDR1 is SGHKS and CDR2 YYEKEE (reference sequence). There are 14 residues in the CDR3. CDR3 nucleotides: TGTGCCAGCAGCTTGTGGCCAGGGACCTACGAGCAGTACTTC. Residues: CASSLWPGTYEQYF.

The chain couples TRBV28 to TRBJ1-1; 7 nucleotides line up with TRBD1. The germline CDR1 and CDR2 sequences are MDHEN and SYDVKM. The CDR3 totals 14 residues. With V trimmed by 6 bases and J by 0 bases, 4 bases remained unmatched. CDR3 nucleotides: TGTGCCAGCAGACAGGGGCAGCTGAACACTGAAGCTTTCTTT. Protein product: CASRQGQLNTEAFF.

The chain employs TRBV7-6 and TRBJ2-7; the D is unclear. Per the germline V gene, CDR1 is SGHVS and CDR2 is FNYEAQ. Deletions cut 1 base from V and 2 bases from J, with 3 bases between. This CDR3 contains 12 residues. The CDR3 DNA is TGTGCCAGCAGCTTAGATACCTACGAGCAGTACTTC. Amino acid sequence: CASSLDTYEQYF.

The genes are TRBV5-1 and TRBJ1-1; D remains unclear. CDR1 SGHRS and CDR2 YFSETQ come from the germline V gene. The CDR3 loop spans 15 amino acids. V gave up 1 base and J gave up 2 bases, with 12 bases separating them. The CDR3 DNA reads as TGCGCCAGCAGCTTGCTCGCCCAGTCCAACACTGAAGCTTTCTTT. It translates to CASSLLAQSNTEAFF.

The chain recombines TRBV29-1 with TRBJ2-7, with 11 bases that match TRBD2. CDR1 and CDR2 (germline): SQVTM, ANQGSEA. This CDR3 is built from 16 residues. After removal of 0 bases from V and 2 bases from J, the junction contained 6 bases not matched to a gene. The CDR3 coding sequence is TGCAGCGTTGAAGATCCGGTAGCGGGAGGGGCCTACGAGCAGTACTTC. Translating it yields CSVEDPVAGGAYEQYF.

This sequence joins TRBV7-9 and TRBJ1-5; TRBD1 matches 12 bases. The CDR3 runs 16 residues. The germline V gene has CDR1 SEHNR and CDR2 FQNEAQ (reference sequence). Unmatched junction bases numbered 2, after V lost 0 bases and J lost 5 bases. CDR3 sequence: CASSLAGQGADQPQHF. CDR3 sequence (DNA): TGTGCCAGCAGCTTAGCGGGACAGGGGGCCGATCAGCCCCAGCATTTT. The full variable domain, in which reference TRBV7-9 and TRBJ1-5 provide the parts outside the CDR3, is DTGVSQNPRHKITKRGQNVTFRCDPISEHNRLYWYRQTLGQGPEFLTYFQNEAQLEKSRLLSDRFSAERPKGSFSTLEIQRTEQGDSAMYLCASSLAGQGADQPQHFGDGTRLSIL.

The chain recombines TRBV4-3 with TRBJ1-6; the match to TRBD1 covers 7 bases. Germline loops: CDR1 LGHNA, CDR2 YSLEER. The CDR3 has 16 amino acids. V gave up 0 bases and J gave up 7 bases; unmatched junction bases: 6. CDR3 nucleotides: TGCGCCAGCAGCCAAGATCGCGGAGGGGGCAATTCACCCCTCCACTTT. It specifies CASSQDRGGGNSPLHF.

This chain connects TRBV30 to TRBJ2-7; 10 nucleotides match TRBD1. Germline V gene data show CDR1 as GTSNPN and CDR2 as SVGIG (reference sequence). Trimming took 2 bases from V and 2 from J; bases not matched to a gene: 3. This CDR3 has 14 amino acids. DNA for the CDR3: TGTGCCTGGAGTACGACAGGGGGCACCTACGAGCAGTACTTC. Residues: CAWSTTGGTYEQYF. Drawing the rest from reference TRBV30 and TRBJ2-7, the complete variable domain is SQTIHQWPATLVQPVGSPLSLECTVEGTSNPNLYWYRQAAGRGLQLLFYSVGIGQISSEVPQNLSASRPQDRQFILSSKKLLLSDSGFYLCAWSTTGGTYEQYFGPGTRLTVT.

V is TRBV5-4 and J is TRBJ2-3; tentative D call: TRBD2 (5 bases). Germline V gene sequence: CDR1 SGHNT, CDR2 YYREEE (reference sequence). CDR3 length: 14 residues. V gave up 5 bases and J gave up 2 bases, with 12 bases separating them. In DNA form, the CDR3 reads TGTGCCAGCAGTCCCGGGGTCGACACAGATACGCAGTATTTT. It encodes CASSPGVDTDTQYF.

The chain is built from TRBV7-9 and TRBJ1-1; D is unresolved. This CDR3 is 15 amino acids long. From germline, CDR1 is SEHNR and CDR2 FQNEAQ (reference sequence). V was cut by 5 bases and J by 0 bases, with 13 bases left in between. In DNA, the CDR3 is TGTGCCAGCAGCACGCGGGAGTTGATGAACACTGAAGCTTTCTTT. Translation gives CASSTRELMNTEAFF.

CDR3 region: CASSEPGTGFGRAEAFF. The CDR3 nucleotides read TGTGCCAGCAGCGAACCCGGGACAGGGTTTGGTCGCGCTGAAGCTTTCTTT. This sequence joins TRBV9 and TRBJ1-1; 9 positions agree with TRBD1. V lost 3 bases to trimming and J lost 6 bases; unmatched junction nucleotides: 15. This CDR3 has 17 amino acids. Germline assignment: CDR1 SGDLS and CDR2 YYNGEE.

This chain uses TRBV5-1 with TRBJ2-1; TRBD2 matches at 13 bases. This CDR3 is built from 16 residues. Germline CDR1 reads SGHRS; CDR2 reads YFSETQ. J gave up 9 bases and V 3 bases, and 9 bases lay outside the gene matches. As DNA, the CDR3 is TGCGCCAGCAGCTCCCAACTAGCGGGGGGGCAGGGTGAGCAGTTCTTC. This gives the protein CASSSQLAGGQGEQFF. Variable domain in full (rest from reference TRBV5-1 and TRBJ2-1): KAGVTQTPRYLIKTRGQQVTLSCSPISGHRSVSWYQQTPGQGLQFLFEYFSETQRNKGNFPGRFSGRQFSNSRSEMNVSTLELGDSALYLCASSSQLAGGQGEQFFGPGTRLTVL.

V gene TRBV5-1 combines with J gene TRBJ2-1, with D perhaps matching TRBD1 (6 bases). Per the germline V gene, CDR1 is SGHRS and CDR2 is YFSETQ. Trimming stripped 6 bases from V and 5 bases from J, with 15 bases between. This CDR3 spans 14 amino acids. The CDR3 DNA reads as TGCGCCAGCACTCCGGGACAAAGCGACAATGAGCAGTTCTTC. Protein: CASTPGQSDNEQFF.

The chain uses TRBV29-1 and TRBJ2-7; TRBD2 matches at 7 bases. The CDR3 sequence is 13 residues long. From germline, CDR1 is SQVTM and CDR2 ANQGSEA. J was trimmed by 3 bases and V by 6 bases; bases with no gene match: 8. CDR3 sequence: CSVTLGGGYEQYF. The CDR3 DNA is TGCAGCGTGACCCTCGGCGGGGGCTACGAGCAGTACTTC.

The CDR3 reads CASSLRQGNEQFF. The DNA for the CDR3 is TGCGCCAGCAGCCTCCGACAGGGCAATGAGCAGTTCTTC. The chain couples TRBV4-1 to TRBJ2-1; 7 positions match TRBD1. V was clipped by 4 bases and J by 6 bases; unmatched bases: 3. CDR1 and CDR2 (germline): MGHRA, YSYEKL. The CDR3 is 13 amino acids.

V gene TRBV5-6 combines with J gene TRBJ1-1; 9 nucleotides match TRBD1. CDR1 is SGHDT and CDR2 is YYEEEE in the germline V gene. The CDR3 loop spans 15 amino acids. V shed 3 bases, J shed 3 bases, and the junction held 6 bases outside the gene matches. CDR3 in amino acids: CASSWGDRAYTEAFF. CDR3 bases: TGTGCCAGCAGCTGGGGGGACAGGGCTTACACTGAAGCTTTCTTT.

V is TRBV9 and J is TRBJ2-1; a possible D gene is TRBD1 (6 bases). V gave up 4 bases and J gave up 0 bases, with 11 bases separating them. Looked up from germline, CDR1 is SGDLS and CDR2 is YYNGEE. The CDR3 spans 15 residues. CDR3 loop: CASSKVGGSYNEQFF. DNA for the CDR3: TGTGCCAGCAGCAAAGTAGGGGGCTCCTACAATGAGCAGTTCTTC.

This rearrangement joins TRBV5-5 to TRBJ1-1, with D unresolved. V was trimmed by 0 bases and J by 5 bases, leaving 11 bases between them. Germline assignment: CDR1 SGHKS and CDR2 YYEKEE (reference sequence). The CDR3 extends over 14 amino acids. The CDR3 sequence is CASSLERVVTEAFF. CDR3 nucleotides: TGTGCCAGCAGCTTGGAACGGGTAGTGACTGAAGCTTTCTTT.

This sequence joins TRBV28 and TRBJ2-3; the D gene is possibly TRBD1 (6 bases). From germline, CDR1 is MDHEN and CDR2 SYDVKM. V was cut by 7 bases and J by 1 base, with 9 bases left in between. There are 13 residues in the CDR3. CDR3 in amino acids: CASIRTGTDTQYF. DNA for the CDR3: TGTGCCAGCATCCGGACAGGCACAGATACGCAGTATTTT.

V usage is TRBV7-6 and J usage is TRBJ2-3, with D perhaps matching TRBD2 (8 bases). V gave up 3 bases and J gave up 0 bases, with 13 bases separating them. Germline V gene sequence: CDR1 SGHVS, CDR2 FNYEAQ. This CDR3 region has 16 residues. CDR3 nucleotide sequence: TGTGCCAGCAGCTTCGGGGGGGACAGCAGCACAGATACGCAGTATTTT. Protein sequence: CASSFGGDSSTDTQYF. Variable domain in full (rest from reference TRBV7-6 and TRBJ2-3): GAGVSQSPRYKVTKRGQDVALRCDPISGHVSLYWYRQALGQGPEFLTYFNYEAQQDKSGLPNDRFSAERPEGSISTLTIQRTEQRDSAMYRCASSFGGDSSTDTQYFGPGTRLTVL.

This chain connects TRBV9 to TRBJ1-6; TRBD1 matches at 9 bases. The CDR3 is 16 amino acids. Germline CDR1 SGDLS, CDR2 YYNGEE. V lost 4 bases to trimming and J lost 7 bases; unmatched junction nucleotides: 9. In nucleotides, the CDR3 is TGTGCCAGCAGCTCCAGCGGTACAGGGGGCAATTCACCCCTCCACTTT. This sequence encodes CASSSSGTGGNSPLHF.

V is TRBV4-3 and J is TRBJ2-2, with D perhaps matching TRBD1 (5 bases). In germline, CDR1 is LGHNA, CDR2 YSLEER. The CDR3 totals 15 residues. V gave up 0 bases and J gave up 4 bases, with 9 bases separating them. The CDR3 DNA reads TGCGCCAGCAGCCAAGAAAGGGGTAGCACCGGGGAGCTGTTTTTT. Translated: CASSQERGSTGELFF.

The V gene is TRBV7-9, the J gene TRBJ1-1; D possibly corresponds to TRBD1 (5 bases). Germline loops: CDR1 SEHNR, CDR2 FQNEAQ (reference sequence). Trimming took 1 base from V and 2 from J, leaving 8 bases between them. The CDR3 totals 14 residues. The CDR3 DNA reads TGTGCCAGCAGCTTAGGACAGCCAAACACTGAAGCTTTCTTT. It specifies CASSLGQPNTEAFF.